This T cell receptor (beta chain) was profiled in a study of CXCR3-negative and CXCR3-positive naive CD8 T cells. Study context: Roughly 1.5 +/- 0.3 million TRB reads came from each library, giving about 135 million in total.

UMI-labeled TRB cDNA libraries were prepared by 5' RACE. TCRdb re-called the 5' RACE reads and catalogs CDR3 proteins one per entry, DNA excluded. This sample's table has some 130,000 distinct CDR3 sequences. The sequence derives from a human donor in good health. Some clones in this sample may be carry-over from other donors' samples. The specimen was naive CXCR3- CD8+ T cells from blood. Subset defined: CD45RO-CCR7+CD27+CD95- naive CD8+ T cells lacking CXCR3 (TNR3-).

CDR3 sequence reads: CASSTRDSESNQPQHF. V usage is TRBV19 and J usage is TRBJ1-5; TCRdb selects TRBD1, and the lack of DNA leaves this call unchecked. The CDR3 loop spans 16 amino acids. The germline V gene has CDR1 LNHDA and CDR2 SQIVND (reference sequence).